Listed below are T cell receptor beta chains from one sample, sequenced in a study of vaccination effects on CD4 cells after COVID-19. No cognate antigen is known for these TCRs. Using immunoSEQ multiplex PCR, the repertoire was profiled, and TCRdb retains in-frame clones only, with some absent. The sample shows around 37,000 clones, 73% of them seen only once. The input for sequencing was CD4+ T cells from PBMCs cultured with a peptide pool, taken before COVID-19 vaccination. The receptors shown here come from a human donor who had a prior SARS-CoV-2 infection. Both conserved end residues are part of each CDR3. D genes are given only for firm matches. Not every row has a clone size; where given, it reads once, few, many or a size class.

NA	TRBD1	TRBV30	TRBJ1-4	TGTGCCTGGGACCGGGGACAGTTGGCAACTAATGAAAAACTGTTTTTT	CAWDRGQLATNEKLFF
medium-sized	NA	TRBV6-5	TRBJ2-3	TGTGCCAGCAGTTCTAGCACAGATACGCAGTATTTT	CASSSSTDTQYF
NA	TRBD1	TRBV5-6	TRBJ1-5	TGTGCCAGCAGCTGTCCCGGGACAGGGGCCAATCAGCCCCAGCATTTT	CASSCPGTGANQPQHF
few	TRBD1	TRBV19	TRBJ1-6	TGTGCCAGCAGTGGGGACCGGGACAGGGGGACACCCCTCCACTTT	CASSGDRDRGTPLHF
NA	TRBD1	TRBV24-1	TRBJ1-5	TGTGCCACCAGTGAGGCCGGGACAGTCCATCAGCCCCAGCATTTT	CATSEAGTVHQPQHF
NA	TRBD2	TRBV29-1	TRBJ2-1	TGCAGCGTTGCGTGGACGGCTAGCGGGAACAATGAGCAGTTCTTC	CSVAWTASGNNEQFF
NA	TRBD1	TRBV18	TRBJ1-2	TGTGCCAGCTCACCAGGGACAGGGGGTCGCTATGGCTACACCTTC	CASSPGTGGRYGYTF
few	NA	TRBV6-1	TRBJ2-6	TGTGCCAGCAGTGGGACAGCAACTGGCTCTGGGGCCAACGTCCTGACTTTC	CASSGTATGSGANVLTF
NA	NA	TRBV12-3/TRBV12-4	TRBJ1-6	TGTGCCAGCACCACGCAGGGAAATTCACCCCTCCACTTT	CASTTQGNSPLHF
NA	TRBD2	TRBV19	TRBJ2-1	TGTGCCAGTAGCCCGGATACGGGACTAGCCCACAATGAGCAGTTCTTC	CASSPDTGLAHNEQFF
NA	NA	TRBV7-2	TRBJ1-1	TGTGCCAGCAGCTTAGTTCGGGATGGCACTGAAGCTTTCTTT	CASSLVRDGTEAFF
NA	TRBD1	TRBV9	TRBJ2-7	TGTGCCAGCAGCGCCCGACAGGGACACACGGCCGAGCAGTACTTC	CASSARQGHTAEQYF
NA	NA	TRBV7-9	TRBJ1-3	TGTGCCAGCAGCTTATTTTCGGCTTCTGGAAACACCATATATTTT	CASSLFSASGNTIYF
NA	TRBD1	TRBV6-5	TRBJ1-6	TGTGCCAGCAGCTCCGAGGGGGCCGGAGCTTCACCCCTCCACTTT	CASSSEGAGASPLHF
NA	TRBD1	TRBV24-1	TRBJ1-2	TGTGCCACCAGTGAATCCGGGACAGGGTCGTATGGCTACACCTTC	CATSESGTGSYGYTF
NA	NA	TRBV3-1/TRBV3-2	TRBJ1-5	TGTGCCAGCAGTCGGACGGATAGCAATCAGCCCCAGCATTTT	CASSRTDSNQPQHF
few	NA	TRBV27	TRBJ2-2	TGTGCCAGCAGTTCGCCACAGCAGAACACCGGGGAGCTGTTTTTT	CASSSPQQNTGELFF
NA	TRBD2	TRBV10-3	TRBJ2-5	TGTGCCATCAGAGCTACTAGCGGGGCCCAGGAGACCCAGTACTTC	CAIRATSGAQETQYF
NA	NA	TRBV7-2	TRBJ2-3	TGTGCCAGCAGCCAAAGGGAGGATACGCAGTATTTT	CASSQREDTQYF
NA	NA	TRBV5-6	TRBJ2-1	TGTGCCAGCAGCTCTCCGGGACACTCCTACAATGAGCAGTTCTTC	CASSSPGHSYNEQFF
NA	TRBD1	TRBV28	TRBJ2-7	TGTGCCAGCAGCCTTAGACAGGGCTACGAGCAGTACTTC	CASSLRQGYEQYF
NA	NA	TRBV2	TRBJ1-1	TGTGCCAGCAGTGGCAGGGGCGGAGGCACTGAAGCTTTCTTT	CASSGRGGGTEAFF
NA	NA	TRBV9	TRBJ1-1	TGTGCCAGCAGCGTAGCACCGACAGTGAACACTGAAGCTTTCTTT	CASSVAPTVNTEAFF
once	NA	TRBV10-3	TRBJ2-3	TGTGCCATCAGTGAAGACCGGACGGCAAGCACAGATACGCAGTATTTT	CAISEDRTASTDTQYF
few	NA	TRBV7-6	TRBJ1-2	TGTGCCAGCAGCGCGTTCTCAGGAGGAGGGGATGGCTACACCTTC	CASSAFSGGGDGYTF
NA	NA	TRBV9	TRBJ2-7	TGTGCCAGCAGCTTTATGCCCTTCTCCTACGAGCAGTACTTC	CASSFMPFSYEQYF
NA	NA	TRBV19	TRBJ1-5	TGTGCCAGTAGTATAGCGGGGCAGGGAGCAAATCAGCCCCAGCATTTT	CASSIAGQGANQPQHF
NA	TRBD2	TRBV7-6	TRBJ2-2	TGTGCCAGCAGCTTACTCCCTAGCGGTGGGGCCACGGCCGGGGAGCTGTTTTTT	CASSLLPSGGATAGELFF
few	TRBD2	TRBV7-3	TRBJ2-1	TGTGCCAGCAGCCCGGGGGGTGGGTCCTACAATGAGCAGTTCTTC	CASSPGGGSYNEQFF
NA	NA	TRBV12-3/TRBV12-4	TRBJ2-1	TGTGCCAGCACCACCGCGTACAATGAGCAGTTCTTC	CASTTAYNEQFF
NA	TRBD1	TRBV18	TRBJ2-7	TGTGCCAGCTCACCACAGGGACAGGGTACCACCTACGAGCAGTACTTC	CASSPQGQGTTYEQYF
NA	TRBD2	TRBV3-1/TRBV3-2	TRBJ2-1	TGTGCCAGCACTCGGCGGCGGGGGGGGCCATCCAATGAGCAGTTCTTC	CASTRRRGGPSNEQFF
NA	NA	TRBV6-5	TRBJ2-7	TGTGCCAGCAGTTACGGCGGTGATTACTACGAGCAGTACTTC	CASSYGGDYYEQYF
NA	TRBD1	TRBV28	TRBJ1-1	TGTGCCAGCAGGGGGACAGGGATTGAAGCTTTCTTT	CASRGTGIEAFF
NA	NA	TRBV4-3	TRBJ1-2	TGCGCCAGCAGCCAAGATCGTAGGACGGTTGGCTACACCTTC	CASSQDRRTVGYTF
NA	NA	TRBV29-1	TRBJ1-4	TGCAGCGTTCAGGGGCTCGGTGGCGAAAAACTGTTTTTT	CSVQGLGGEKLFF
NA	TRBD2	TRBV29-1	TRBJ2-5	TGCAGCGTTGAAGAGGGGGTAGCGGGAGGGCAAGAGACCCAGTACTTC	CSVEEGVAGGQETQYF
NA	NA	TRBV2	TRBJ2-7	TGTGCCAGCAGTGAAGGTTGGAGAGAGCAGTACTTC	CASSEGWREQYF
NA	NA	TRBV24-1	TRBJ1-1	TGTGCCACCAGTGATGGACTTAACACTGAAGCTTTCTTT	CATSDGLNTEAFF
NA	NA	TRBV18	TRBJ1-5	TGTGCCAGCTCACCCCTGCCAGGGGATAGCAATCAGCCCCAGCATTTT	CASSPLPGDSNQPQHF
NA	TRBD2	TRBV5-4	TRBJ2-3	TGTGCCAGCACCCCCCTAGCGGGGGCAGATACGCAGTATTTT	CASTPLAGADTQYF
NA	TRBD1	TRBV7-2	TRBJ1-2	TGTGCCAGCAGCTTATGGGGACAGGGGGCGGATGGCTACACCTTC	CASSLWGQGADGYTF
NA	TRBD2	TRBV3-1/TRBV3-2	TRBJ2-5	TGTGCCAGCAGCCCTAGCGGATTCAGGGTGCAGACCCAGTACTTC	CASSPSGFRVQTQYF
NA	TRBD1	TRBV19	TRBJ1-4	TGTGCCAGTAGTATAGATCTTACGGGGGAAAAAGCCAGGGGGCCAAATGAAAAACTGTTTTTT	CASSIDLTGEKARGPNEKLFF
NA	TRBD1	TRBV6-5	TRBJ1-1	TGTGCCAGCGGACAGGACTTCACTGAAGCTTTCTTT	CASGQDFTEAFF
few	NA	TRBV4-2	TRBJ2-3	TGTGCCAGCAGCCAAGATCCCGCGGGGTTGAGCACAGATACGCAGTATTTT	CASSQDPAGLSTDTQYF
NA	NA	TRBV18	TRBJ1-2	TGTGCCAGCTCACCCCGACAGGATCCCTCAACGAGCTACACCTTC	CASSPRQDPSTSYTF
NA	NA	TRBV6-2/TRBV6-3	TRBJ1-1	TGTGCCAGCAGTCTCGAGAGGTCCTCACAGTTTTTGAACACTGAAGCTTTCTTT	CASSLERSSQFLNTEAFF
NA	TRBD1	TRBV19	TRBJ2-5	TGTGCCAGTAGTACCCGGGACAGCCAAGAGACCCAGTACTTC	CASSTRDSQETQYF
NA	TRBD1	TRBV2	TRBJ1-2	TGTGCCAGCAGTGATCCCCGGGACAGGGTGATATATGGCTACACCTTC	CASSDPRDRVIYGYTF
NA	TRBD1	TRBV19	TRBJ1-5	TGTGCCAGTAGTCTCCGAGGGGGCGATCAGCCCCAGCATTTT	CASSLRGGDQPQHF
NA	TRBD1	TRBV19	TRBJ1-5	TGTGCCAGTAGTATCCCACAGGGGCGAAGCAATCAGCCCCAGCATTTT	CASSIPQGRSNQPQHF
NA	NA	TRBV19	TRBJ2-5	TGTGCCAGTAGTATATCTTGGGTTACCTTACAAGAGACCCAGTACTTC	CASSISWVTLQETQYF
NA	TRBD2	TRBV5-1	TRBJ2-7	TGCGCCAGCAGCTTGTGGAAAATGAGCGGGAGCTCCTACGAGCAGTACTTC	CASSLWKMSGSSYEQYF
few	NA	TRBV19	TRBJ2-7	TGTGCCAGTAGCCGAACCGGGACGGAGGAGCGGTACTTC	CASSRTGTEERYF
NA	NA	TRBV23-1	TRBJ1-3	TGCGCCAGAGCCCAAAAAGACAGAAACACCATATATTTT	CARAQKDRNTIYF
NA	NA	TRBV30	TRBJ2-7	TGTGCCTGGAGTGACAGGGCCTACGAGCAGTACTTC	CAWSDRAYEQYF
NA	NA	TRBV6-6	TRBJ2-7	TGTGCCAGCAATCACAACCTACTTCGGGACGAGCAGTACTTC	CASNHNLLRDEQYF
NA	TRBD1	TRBV5-1	TRBJ2-5	TGCGCCAGCAGCTGGCCACAGGGGACGGCCGACGAGACCCAGTACTTC	CASSWPQGTADETQYF
NA	NA	TRBV3-1/TRBV3-2	TRBJ2-7	TGTGCCAGCAGCCAAACTAGCTACTACGAGCAGTACTTC	CASSQTSYYEQYF